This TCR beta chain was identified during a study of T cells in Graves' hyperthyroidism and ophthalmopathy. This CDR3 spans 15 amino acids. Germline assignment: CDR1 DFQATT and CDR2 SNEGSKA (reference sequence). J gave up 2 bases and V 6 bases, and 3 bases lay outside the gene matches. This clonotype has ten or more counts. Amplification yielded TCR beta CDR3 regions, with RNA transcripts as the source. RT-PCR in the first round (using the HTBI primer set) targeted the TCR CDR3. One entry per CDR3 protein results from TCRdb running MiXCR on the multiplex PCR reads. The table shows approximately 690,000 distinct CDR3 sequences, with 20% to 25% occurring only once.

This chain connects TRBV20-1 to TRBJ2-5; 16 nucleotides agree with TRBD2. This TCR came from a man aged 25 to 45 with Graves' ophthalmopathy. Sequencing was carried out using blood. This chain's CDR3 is CSAGTSGRAQETQYF. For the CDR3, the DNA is TGCAGTGCCGGGACTAGCGGGAGGGCTCAAGAGACCCAGTACTTC.